This TCR beta chain is from a study of neurological immune-mediated disorders. General study points: In HTLV-1-associated myelopathy, TCR clonal expansion was greatest, and in multiple sclerosis it was least, below healthy controls. TCR-beta repertoires seemed private in all groups, with no expanded CDR3 amino acid sequences shared.

TCRdb processed the 5' RACE reads anew with MiXCR; each CDR3 protein has one entry. The table lists some 60,000 distinct CDR3 sequences, more than 8% of them singletons. Stated time point: longitudinal time-point 2. Volunteers at a blood bank in Maryland, USA, were the healthy controls. From 2 million PBMCs stored at -80 C, the unsorted libraries were generated. This clonotype was observed at least ten times. The target antigen is unknown. Specimen: PBMCs. The receptor comes from a young man in good health.

CDR3 sequence reads: CASSQKVGGATDTQYF. CDR3 bases: TGTGCCAGCAGCCAAAAGGTGGGAGGAGCCACAGATACGCAGTATTTT. V is TRBV7-9 and J is TRBJ2-3; a weak D match, TRBD2 (6 bases). Trimming shortened V by 5 bases and J by 2 bases, and 17 bases separated the two germline ends. CDR1 is SEHNR, CDR2 FQNEAQ, per germline (reference sequence). The CDR3 contains 16 residues.